The 18 T cell receptor beta chains below were found in one sample sequenced in a study of blood T cell repertoires in COVID-19. Profiled with immunoSEQ multiplex PCR; TCRdb holds only in-frame clones, not every one. Seen here are tens of thousands of clones, around 93% observed once, and the top ten hold roughly 5.7%. Input material: peripheral blood. The receptors were gathered from a human donor in a cohort sampled during active COVID-19.

The chain employs TRBV7-3 and TRBJ1-4, with no clear D. The V and J ends lost 1 base and 0 bases respectively, with 9 bases between them. Germline assignment: CDR1 SGHTA and CDR2 FQGTGA. This CDR3 is built from 16 residues. The CDR3 DNA reads as TGTGCCAGCAGCTTAAGGCCAATTGCAACTAATGAAAAACTGTTTTTT. Encoded protein: CASSLRPIATNEKLFF.

V and J are TRBV7-2 and TRBJ2-5, with 11 bases aligning to TRBD2. The J segment lost 7 bases and the V segment lost 6 bases, leaving 22 bases of the junction unmatched. There are 19 residues in the CDR3. The germline gives CDR1 SGHTA, CDR2 FQGNSA. CDR3 DNA sequence: TGTGCCAGCAGACCCCCAGCGGCTAGCGGGGGGCGGCGAGGTGCGACCCAGTACTTC. Translated, it gives CASRPPAASGGRRGATQYF. The variable domain in full, with the rest retrieved from reference TRBV7-2 and TRBJ2-5, is GAGVSQSPSNKVTEKGKDVELRCDPISGHTALYWYRQSLGQGLEFLIYFQGNSAPDKSGLPSDRFSAERTGGSVSTLTIQRTQQEDSAVYLCASRPPAASGGRRGATQYFGPGTRLLVL.

The rearrangement uses TRBV11-2 and TRBJ2-5; D gene uncertain. Germline-derived CDR1 and CDR2 are SGHAT and FQNNGV. The CDR3 has 13 residues. Trimming shortened V by 1 base and J by 5 bases, and 8 bases separated the two germline ends. The CDR3 sequence is CASSLGYSETQYF. CDR3 nucleotides: TGTGCCAGCAGCTTAGGTTATTCGGAGACCCAGTACTTC.

In this sample, this clone turned up once. The chain joins TRBV5-1 to TRBJ2-5; perhaps TRBD2 as D (5 bases). Germline CDR1 is SGHRS and CDR2 is YFSETQ. The CDR3 loop spans 14 amino acids. Trimming took 3 bases from V and 1 from J, leaving 10 bases between them. Here the CDR3 reads CASSSGLSQETQYF. The CDR3 DNA is TGCGCCAGCAGCTCCGGACTGAGCCAAGAGACCCAGTACTTC.

The CDR3 sequence: CARGQREKLFF. The CDR3 region has the DNA TGTGCCAGGGGACAGAGGGAAAAACTGTTTTTT. The chain has TRBV21-1 and TRBJ1-4; TRBD1, as called in the table, went unchecked against the DNA. TRBV21-1 is described as a pseudogene. CDR3 length equals 11 residues.

The chain is built from TRBV7-7 and TRBJ2-7; 11 bases match TRBD2. Germline loops: CDR1 SSHAT, CDR2 FNYEAQ (reference sequence). This CDR3 region has 18 residues. The CDR3 sequence is CASSLAGVTSGRRYEQYV. CDR3 nucleotide sequence: TGTGCTAGCAGCTTAGCCGGGGTTACTAGCGGGAGAAGGTACGAGCAGTACGTC.

The rearrangement links TRBV3-1 (or the pseudogene TRBV3-2) to TRBJ2-7; 7 bases match TRBD1. V lost 1 base and J lost 5; bases outside the gene matches: 14. Germline CDR1 is LGHDT and CDR2 is YNNKEL (reference sequence). This CDR3 spans 17 amino acids. CDR3 sequence (DNA): TGTGCCAGCAGCCAAGGGGGTCCGAAGGGGGCGCGGAACGAGCAGTACGTC. This encodes CASSQGGPKGARNEQYV.

The chain employs TRBV6-5 and TRBJ2-5, with TRBD2 identical over 7 bases. Trimming took 5 bases from V and 5 from J; bases not matched to a gene: 11. Germline V gene sequence: CDR1 MNHEY, CDR2 SVGAGI. This CDR3 has 15 residues. The CDR3 sequence is CASSPGGGSAETQYF. The CDR3 bases are TGTGCCAGCAGTCCGGGCGGGGGATCGGCCGAGACCCAGTACTTC.

V and J are TRBV30 and TRBJ2-1, with 8 bases matching TRBD2. The CDR3 covers 17 residues. Germline-derived CDR1 and CDR2 are GTSNPN and SVGIG (reference sequence). Trimming removed 0 bases from V and 15 bases from J; junction bases left unmatched: 22. This CDR3 reads CAWSVLTYYPGGPFRFF. The CDR3 DNA is TGTGCCTGGAGTGTACTGACGTATTATCCGGGGGGGCCTTTCCGGTTCTTC.

The rearrangement links TRBV7-6 to TRBJ1-2; 9 bases align to TRBD1. Trimming took 0 bases from V and 7 from J; bases not matched to a gene: 15. Germline values: CDR1 SGHVS, CDR2 FNYEAQ. The CDR3 loop spans 18 amino acids. Written as DNA, the CDR3 is TGTGCCAGCAGCTTAGCCGGACCCCCGACAGGGGGGGATCGTGGCTACACCTTC. This codes for CASSLAGPPTGGDRGYTF.

This clone was recorded once. The rearrangement uses TRBV5-6 and TRBJ1-1; 7 bases fit TRBD1. The CDR3 spans 16 residues. Germline lookup yields CDR1 SGHDT and CDR2 YYEEEE. V lost 0 bases and J lost 1; bases outside the gene matches: 6. CDR3 bases: TGTGCCAGCAGCTTGGACGACAGGGTCCAGAACACTGAAGCTTTCTTT. Translated: CASSLDDRVQNTEAFF.

The chain combines TRBV11-2 with TRBJ1-1, with a possible D match to TRBD1 (6 bases). V lost 1 base to trimming and J lost 5 bases, with 17 bases between them. This CDR3 has 16 residues. Germline CDR1 SGHAT, CDR2 FQNNGV. The CDR3: CASSLGYGGEATEAFF. In DNA form, the CDR3 reads TGTGCCAGCAGCTTAGGCTATGGGGGCGAGGCGACTGAAGCTTTCTTT.

The chain combines TRBV18 with TRBJ2-6; TRBD1 matches 10 bases. Looked up from germline, CDR1 is KGHSH and CDR2 is LQKENI. CDR3 length: 17 amino acids. The J segment lost 0 bases and the V segment lost 5 bases, leaving 4 bases of the junction unmatched. The CDR3 region is CASSSTGGLSGANVLTF. The CDR3 DNA sequence: TGTGCCAGCTCATCGACAGGGGGCCTCTCTGGGGCCAACGTCCTGACTTTC.

The chain uses TRBV24-1 and TRBJ2-3; D gene uncertain. Germline values: CDR1 KGHDR, CDR2 SFDVKD. The CDR3 length is 15 residues. The V end lost 7 bases, the J end lost 1 base, and 14 bases lay between the germline ends. In DNA, the CDR3 is TGTGCCACCAGCCCTTCTGGCGAGGGCACAGATACGCAGTATTTT. Its protein is CATSPSGEGTDTQYF.

The chain recombines TRBV7-8 with TRBJ1-1, with 9 bases lining up with TRBD1. The CDR3 loop spans 18 amino acids. Germline V CDR1 and CDR2: SGHVS, FQNEAQ. Trimming at V came to 8 bases and at J to 4 bases, leaving 20 bases not matched to a gene. In nucleotides, the CDR3 is TGTGCCAGCCATGAGCTCGGACAGGGGACGGGTTCCGGCACTGAAGCTTTCTTT. It codes for CASHELGQGTGSGTEAFF.

The V gene is TRBV27, the J gene TRBJ1-2, with TRBD1 matching over 11 bases. Unmatched junction bases numbered 17, after V lost 7 bases and J lost 7 bases. The CDR3 is 17 amino acids. Germline values: CDR1 MNHEY, CDR2 SMNVEV (reference sequence). The CDR3 sequence: CASKSLPGQGGFIGYTF. In DNA form, the CDR3 reads TGTGCCAGCAAATCTCTCCCGGGACAGGGGGGGTTCATTGGCTACACCTTC.

The chain carries TRBV19 and TRBJ1-2, with 10 bases that match TRBD1. The CDR3 sequence is 15 residues long. The V gene end was trimmed by 3 bases and the J gene end by 4 bases; junction bases not matched to a gene: 5. The germline CDR1 and CDR2 sequences are LNHDA and SQIVND (reference sequence). The CDR3 coding sequence is TGTGCCAGTAGTATGCCGGACAGGGGGACCTATGGCTACACCTTC. It translates to CASSMPDRGTYGYTF.

The chain couples TRBV19 to TRBJ1-2; possibly TRBD1 for D (5 bases). The CDR3 has 15 residues. From germline, CDR1 is LNHDA and CDR2 SQIVND (reference sequence). Trimming pared 8 bases from V and 0 bases from J, leaving 16 bases between. The CDR3 DNA sequence: TGTGCCAGTGTTAAGGGAGGACACTCTAACTATGGCTACACCTTC. This codes for CASVKGGHSNYGYTF.